The rows below give T cell receptor beta chains drawn from one sample of a study of T-cell reconstitution after alpha-beta-depleted transplantation in children. MiXCR, applied by TCRdb to the PCR reads, yields one record per CDR3 protein. Altogether some 340,000 distinct CDR3 sequences are present, about a tenth being singletons, with the ten largest covering 2% to 2.5%. The sample consisted of PBMCs from the stem cell graft donor, taken from the stem cell graft. These receptors all stem from a human donor who donated a stem cell graft to a child with acute lymphoblastic leukemia. Each CDR3 is given with its conserved first and last residue. Fields, in order: D gene, CDR3 length, clone size, J gene, V gene, CDR3 protein, CDR3 DNA. The D gene is left open where the match is weak. Size is stated for part of the rows, as once, few or many counts, or as a class when the clone is expanded.

>.|16|.|TRBJ2-1|TRBV7-9
CASSPYVTSWGNEQFF
TGTGCCAGCAGCCCCTACGTAACTAGTTGGGGGAATGAGCAGTTCTTC
>.|14|few|TRBJ2-3|TRBV7-2
CASSLGGTGDTQYF
TGTGCCAGCAGCTTAGGGGGTACAGGAGATACGCAGTATTTT
>.|12|few|TRBJ2-2|TRBV7-7
CASSPGRGELFF
TGTGCTAGCAGCCCCGGGAGAGGGGAGCTGTTTTTT
>TRBD2|15|.|TRBJ2-1|TRBV7-7
CASSPSGRGDNEQFF
TGTGCTAGCAGCCCGAGCGGGAGGGGGGACAATGAGCAGTTCTTC
>.|13|.|TRBJ2-7|TRBV6-2/TRBV6-3
CASSYSSVYEQYF
TGTGCCAGCAGTTACTCGAGTGTCTACGAGCAGTACTTC
>.|11|.|TRBJ2-7|TRBV25-1
CASSDLNEQYF
TGTGCCAGCAGTGATTTGAACGAGCAGTACTTC
>.|15|.|TRBJ2-3|TRBV28
CASSPSGFRPDTQYF
TGTGCCAGCAGTCCCTCAGGGTTCAGACCAGATACGCAGTATTTT
>TRBD1|16|.|TRBJ2-1|TRBV9
CASSISSDRPGNEQFF
TGTGCCAGCAGCATTTCTTCGGACAGGCCGGGGAATGAGCAGTTCTTC
>TRBD2|13|few|TRBJ2-7|TRBV20-1
CSARLADTYEQYF
TGCAGTGCAAGACTAGCAGACACCTACGAGCAGTACTTC
>TRBD1|16|.|TRBJ2-7|TRBV27
CASSPHGTGGGYEQYF
TGTGCCAGCAGTCCCCACGGGACAGGGGGCGGATACGAGCAGTACTTC
>.|15|few|TRBJ1-6|TRBV3-1
CASSPTAGVSSPLHF
TGTGCCAGCAGCCCAACAGCTGGGGTTTCGTCACCCCTCCACTTT
>.|17|.|TRBJ2-2|TRBV28
CASSLDIGRANTGELFF
TGTGCCAGCAGTTTAGACATCGGACGGGCGAACACCGGGGAGCTGTTTTTT
>.|15|many|TRBJ2-1|TRBV28
CASSRMGLPYNEQFF
TGTGCCAGCAGTCGGATGGGCCTACCCTACAATGAGCAGTTCTTC
>TRBD2|14|.|TRBJ2-7|TRBV9
CASSVASGTDEQYF
TGTGCCAGCAGCGTCGCTAGCGGGACGGACGAGCAGTACTTC
>.|12|.|TRBJ2-1|TRBV29-1
CSVEDRALEQFF
TGCAGCGTGGAAGATCGGGCGTTGGAGCAGTTCTTC
>TRBD1|16|few|TRBJ2-7|TRBV6-1
CASSPPRTGRTYEQYF
TGTGCCAGCAGCCCCCCCCGGACAGGGCGAACCTACGAGCAGTACTTC
>.|12|many|TRBJ2-1|TRBV10-3
CAISESETWQFF
TGTGCCATCAGTGAGTCGGAGACATGGCAGTTCTTC
>TRBD2|15|.|TRBJ2-1|TRBV5-6
CASSLWSGSDNEQFF
TGTGCCAGCAGCTTGTGGAGCGGGAGCGACAATGAGCAGTTCTTC
>TRBD1|15|.|TRBJ1-1|TRBV20-1
CSASNWGQGNTEAFF
TGCAGTGCTAGTAATTGGGGACAGGGCAACACTGAAGCTTTCTTT
>.|14|.|TRBJ2-3|TRBV5-1
CASSLSKVTDTQYF
TGCGCCAGCAGCTTGAGTAAGGTGACAGATACGCAGTATTTT
>TRBD1|15|few|TRBJ2-2|TRBV7-3
CASSLDRGSTGELFF
TGTGCCAGCAGCTTAGACAGGGGGAGCACCGGGGAGCTGTTTTTT
>TRBD2|12|many|TRBJ2-1|TRBV12-3/TRBV12-4
CASSLGGLAGFF
TGTGCCAGCAGTTTAGGCGGACTAGCGGGGTTCTTC
>TRBD1|17|.|TRBJ2-6|TRBV7-2
CASSFQLGQSGANVLTF
TGTGCCAGCAGCTTTCAATTGGGACAGTCTGGGGCCAACGTCCTGACTTTC
>TRBD2|16|.|TRBJ2-5|TRBV7-7
CASSLGTSGFKETQYF
TGTGCTAGCAGCTTAGGGACTAGCGGGTTTAAAGAGACCCAGTACTTC
>.|14|.|TRBJ2-5|TRBV7-9
CASSKSISQETQYF
TGTGCCAGCAGTAAATCTATAAGTCAAGAGACCCAGTACTTC
>TRBD2|13|.|TRBJ2-1|TRBV7-2
CASSWGGYDEQFF
TGTGCCAGCAGCTGGGGGGGGTACGATGAGCAGTTCTTC
>.|16|few|TRBJ2-5|TRBV7-8
CASSVAFRVSQETQYF
TGTGCCAGCAGCGTAGCGTTCAGGGTTTCCCAAGAGACCCAGTACTTC
>.|15|.|TRBJ2-7|TRBV4-3
CASSQEDVSSYEQYF
TGCGCCAGCAGCCAAGAAGACGTAAGCTCCTACGAGCAGTACTTC
>.|16|few|TRBJ1-1|TRBV28
CASSFPSRGGNTEAFF
TGTGCCAGCAGTTTTCCTTCGCGAGGGGGGAACACTGAAGCTTTCTTT
>TRBD1|13|many|TRBJ2-5|TRBV29-1
CSATTGAGETQYF
TGCAGCGCCACGACAGGGGCGGGAGAGACCCAGTACTTC
>.|16|many|TRBJ1-3|TRBV5-1
CASSPYPKGPGYTIYF
TGCGCCAGCAGCCCCTACCCCAAGGGGCCCGGATACACCATATATTTT
>.|15|.|TRBJ1-3|TRBV20-1
CSAPGTIGSGNTIYF
TGCAGTGCTCCAGGAACTATAGGGTCTGGAAACACCATATATTTT
>TRBD2|16|few|TRBJ2-1|TRBV29-1
CSVWTSGGSSYNEQFF
TGCAGCGTTTGGACTAGCGGGGGGAGCTCCTACAATGAGCAGTTCTTC
>TRBD2|13|many|TRBJ2-1|TRBV7-9
CASSPSGRDEQFF
TGTGCCAGCAGTCCTAGCGGGAGGGATGAGCAGTTCTTC
>.|15|.|TRBJ2-7|TRBV9
CASSVGTASSGEQYF
TGTGCCAGCAGCGTAGGGACAGCCTCCTCGGGCGAGCAGTACTTC
>.|14|.|TRBJ1-2|TRBV7-7
CASSGAWGIYGYTF
TGTGCTAGCAGCGGGGCCTGGGGTATCTATGGCTACACCTTC
>TRBD1|16|.|TRBJ2-7|TRBV28
CASSSQDRTLSYEQYF
TGTGCCAGCAGTAGTCAGGACAGGACCCTCTCCTACGAGCAGTACTTC
>.|14|few|TRBJ2-1|TRBV7-9
CASSQTAGRDEQFF
TGTGCCAGCAGCCAGACGGCGGGAAGGGATGAGCAGTTCTTC
>.|13|.|TRBJ1-4|TRBV4-1
CATGRGLVEKLFF
TGCGCCACCGGCCGCGGGTTGGTTGAAAAACTGTTTTTT
>TRBD1|16|few|TRBJ2-7|TRBV6-2/TRBV6-3
CASSNGQERRFYEQYF
TGTGCCAGCAGTAACGGACAGGAACGGAGGTTCTACGAGCAGTACTTC
>.|13|.|TRBJ2-3|TRBV30
CAWAWGRTDTQYF
TGTGCCTGGGCTTGGGGTCGCACAGATACGCAGTATTTT
>TRBD2|14|few|TRBJ2-1|TRBV7-8
CASIVAGGNNEQFF
TGTGCCAGCATTGTAGCGGGAGGTAACAATGAGCAGTTCTTC
>TRBD1|17|.|TRBJ1-1|TRBV4-1
CASSQGGQRGMNTEAFF
TGCGCCAGCAGCCAAGGGGGACAGCGCGGAATGAACACTGAAGCTTTCTTT
>TRBD1|15|.|TRBJ1-1|TRBV7-9
CASSYRGGSNTEAFF
TGTGCCAGCAGTTACCGAGGGGGCTCGAACACTGAAGCTTTCTTT
>TRBD2|16|.|TRBJ2-1|TRBV7-9
CASSSPTSGPDNEQFF
TGTGCCAGCAGCTCCCCCACTAGCGGACCAGACAATGAGCAGTTCTTC
>.|13|few|TRBJ2-7|TRBV4-3
CASSQGSHYEQYF
TGCGCCAGCAGCCAAGGGAGCCACTACGAGCAGTACTTC
>.|15|.|TRBJ2-1|TRBV5-1
CASSFEDNSYNEQFF
TGCGCCAGCAGCTTCGAGGACAACTCCTACAATGAGCAGTTCTTC
>.|16|.|TRBJ1-1|TRBV7-9
CASSLVVVLLNTEAFF
TGTGCCAGCAGCTTAGTGGTTGTTCTTTTGAACACTGAAGCTTTCTTT
>.|15|few|TRBJ1-4|TRBV5-5
CASSPTPATNEKLFF
TGTGCCAGCAGCCCCACCCCCGCAACTAATGAAAAACTGTTTTTT
>.|16|.|TRBJ2-5|TRBV6-1
CASSPWGHFPGETQYF
TGTGCCAGCAGTCCTTGGGGACACTTTCCTGGGGAGACCCAGTACTTC
>TRBD2|13|few|TRBJ2-1|TRBV7-3
CASSPGGGEVQFF
TGTGCCAGCAGCCCTGGGGGGGGAGAGGTACAGTTCTTC
>TRBD2|16|.|TRBJ2-3|TRBV20-1
CTARARLAGLTDTQYF
TGCACTGCTAGAGCTAGGCTAGCGGGGCTCACAGATACGCAGTATTTT
>TRBD2|18|few|TRBJ2-3|TRBV28
CASSPLNAGVRYADTQYF
TGTGCCAGCAGTCCCCTGAATGCGGGAGTAAGATATGCAGATACGCAGTATTTT
>TRBD1|14|many|TRBJ1-2|TRBV7-9
CASSPGTVNYGYTF
TGTGCCAGCAGCCCCGGGACAGTTAACTATGGCTACACCTTC
>.|13|.|TRBJ2-7|TRBV2
CASSGDVTYEQYF
TGTGCCAGCAGCGGGGATGTCACCTACGAGCAGTACTTC
>TRBD1|14|many|TRBJ2-7|TRBV5-5
CASSWGTVSYEQYF
TGTGCCAGCAGCTGGGGGACAGTTTCCTACGAGCAGTACTTC
>.|16|few|TRBJ1-2|TRBV7-9
CASSPESGLWKGGYTF
TGTGCCAGCAGCCCCGAATCGGGGCTATGGAAGGGTGGCTACACCTTC
>.|14|few|TRBJ2-1|TRBV27
CATAAGSSYNEQFF
TGTGCCACGGCGGCGGGCTCGTCCTACAATGAGCAGTTCTTC
>.|16|.|TRBJ1-5|TRBV15
CATSRDRGLSNQPQHF
TGTGCCACCAGCAGAGACAGGGGATTGAGCAATCAGCCCCAGCATTTT